This T cell receptor (beta chain) came from a study of cytomegalovirus exposure and HLA in healthy donors. Study-level information: Counted in an early data release were approximately 85 million unique TCRs from HLA-typed donors.

About this clone: The target antigen is unknown.

When sampled, the donors appeared nominally healthy, though they likely had unrecorded immune exposures. PCR was performed using 60 Vbeta and 13 Jbeta primers. The assay was immunoSEQ multiplex PCR, and TCRdb's table has in-frame clones only and misses some. The top ten clones hold about 1.5% of a sample with some 110,000 clones, 75% to 85% of them seen once. Study conclusions and caveats: An apparent linkage of common viral pathogens to several of the most significant clusters emerged in a later analysis. Researchers reported in a later analysis that a missense DCLRE1C variant was tied to TCR beta V- and J-gene trimming.

Germline V lookup: CDR1 SGHAT, CDR2 FQNNGV. The CDR3 totals 16 residues. V shed 5 bases, J shed 4 bases, and the junction held 10 bases outside the gene matches. The sample was PBMCs. The sequence derives from a man aged 45-60 years in good health and CMV-seronegative. This chain uses TRBV11-2 with TRBJ2-2; 7 bases are a match to TRBD2. The CDR3 DNA reads as TGTGCCAGCAGCCAAGCGGGACTACCTTCCACCGGGGAGCTGTTTTTT. Its protein product is CASSQAGLPSTGELFF.